The T cell receptor (beta chain) described here comes from a study of regulatory and conventional T cells in RAG deficiency. Profiling relied on immunoSEQ multiplex PCR, and the TCRdb table lists in-frame clones only, not all of them. Of 32,000 or so clones listed, around 91% are singletons. Between the trimmed V and J ends, which lost 2 bases and 0 bases, there was a span of 11 bases. The CDR3 consists of 15 residues. CDR1 is MNHEY, CDR2 SMNVEV, per germline (reference sequence). The same specimen was also included in a second study, on regulatory T cells. From that study: The PCR used 52 TRBV and 13 TRBJ primers.

This chain connects TRBV27 to TRBJ2-7, with a tentative D call TRBD1 (6 bases). The sample comprised CD8+ T cells sorted from blood. This clonotype originated in a human donor in good health. The chain's CDR3 is CASSLTGSSSYEQYF. CDR3 coding DNA: TGTGCCAGCAGTTTAACAGGGTCGAGCTCCTACGAGCAGTACTTC.